This T cell receptor beta chain emerged from a study of Graves' ophthalmopathy and Graves' hyperthyroidism. Hyperthyroidism patients were newly diagnosed, ill under 2 months, and aged 18 to 65 years. Clinical symptoms, serum thyroxine, TRAb, thyroid ultrasound and orbital computed tomography were relied on for diagnosis. RNA transcripts served as template for amplifying TCR beta CDR3 sequences. Amplification began with first-round RT-PCR using HTBI primers, then second-round multiplex PCR was performed. MiXCR, applied by TCRdb to the multiplex PCR reads, yields one record per CDR3 protein. The sample lists hundreds of thousands of distinct CDR3 sequences; around 21% were seen once. Germline CDR1 reads MNHNS; CDR2 reads SASEGT. CDR3 length: 14 residues. Trimming took 4 bases from V and 4 from J, leaving 14 bases between them.

The material sequenced was peripheral blood. This sequence originates from a woman aged 18-29 years with stable Graves' hyperthyroidism. The rearrangement joins TRBV6-1 to TRBJ2-7; D not certain. The DNA of the CDR3 is TGTGCCAGCAGTGGCACCGAGATTGGGTACGAGCAGTACTTC. This gives the protein CASSGTEIGYEQYF.